One and the same sample provided the 18 T cell receptor beta chains below, sequenced in a study of beta chain features in type 1 diabetes. cDNA synthesis used the whole RNA isolate, giving expressed TCRB sequences. Here immunoSEQ multiplex PCR was the method, and the copy in TCRdb shows in-frame clones only, minus some. Altogether roughly 500,000 clones are present, about an eighth being singletons, with the ten largest covering 0.045% to 0.06%. Sequencing input: naive CD4+ T cells from blood. The receptor set was obtained from a woman aged 18-29 years in good health.

This clone was seen a few times. Possible read error: a much larger clone is one base away. The same CDR3 can be traced to other DNA sequences in this sample. The V gene is TRBV11-2, the J gene TRBJ2-5, with D hard to call. CDR3 length: 11 residues. Germline CDR1 reads SGHAT; CDR2 reads FQNNGV. The V gene lost 2 bases and the J gene lost 5 bases, with 3 bases spanning the gap. The DNA for the CDR3 is TGTGCCAGCAGCTTAAAGGAGACCCAGTACTTC. Amino acid sequence: CASSLKETQYF.

V gene TRBV9 combines with J gene TRBJ2-1; the match to TRBD1 covers 7 bases. The V and J ends lost 2 bases and 4 bases, in that order; junction bases with no gene match: 6. Germline CDR1 reads SGDLS; CDR2 reads YYNGEE. This CDR3 contains 15 residues. CDR3 nucleotide sequence: TGTGCCAGCAGCGTCTCGGGACAGCCTTACAATGAGCAGTTCTTC. Protein product: CASSVSGQPYNEQFF.

A word on this clone: Different DNA sequences within this sample yield the same CDR3. The chain recombines TRBV7-2 with TRBJ2-3; 7 nucleotides agree with TRBD1. This CDR3 is 13 amino acids long. V shed 5 bases and J 6 bases; nucleotides not matched to a gene: 5. Germline CDR1 and CDR2: SGHTA and FQGNSA. CDR3 in amino acids: CASSQTGVDTQYF. CDR3 sequence (DNA): TGTGCCAGCAGCCAAACAGGGGTCGATACGCAGTATTTT.

The genes are TRBV2 and TRBJ2-1; D gene unclear. The CDR3 contains 12 residues. Germline lookup yields CDR1 SNHLY and CDR2 FYNNEI. V gave up 6 bases and J gave up 0 bases, with 3 bases separating them. CDR3 sequence: CASRDSYNEQFF. The CDR3 nucleotides read TGTGCCAGCAGGGACTCCTACAATGAGCAGTTCTTC.

In this sample, this clone turned up a few times. The chain uses TRBV30 and TRBJ2-5; no clear D gene. Trimming left V 3 bases short and J 3 bases short, with 8 bases between. Germline CDR1 and CDR2: GTSNPN and SVGIG (reference sequence). This CDR3 region has 12 residues. CDR3 coding DNA: TGTGCCTGGAGATTACAGAAAGAGACCCAGTACTTC. Its translation: CAWRLQKETQYF. Based on the CDR3 plus reference TRBV30 and TRBJ2-5, the full variable domain is SQTIHQWPATLVQPVGSPLSLECTVEGTSNPNLYWYRQAAGRGLQLLFYSVGIGQISSEVPQNLSASRPQDRQFILSSKKLLLSDSGFYLCAWRLQKETQYFGPGTRLLVL.

V usage is TRBV20-1 and J usage is TRBJ2-1; D unresolved. Trimming shortened V by 7 bases and J by 4 bases, and 2 bases separated the two germline ends. This CDR3 has 9 amino acids. The germline V gene has CDR1 DFQATT and CDR2 SNEGSKA (reference sequence). This CDR3 is CSVYNEQFF. The CDR3 DNA reads as TGCAGTGTTTACAATGAGCAGTTCTTC.

The chain employs TRBV7-8 and TRBJ1-6, with D hard to call. CDR1 is SGHVS and CDR2 is FQNEAQ in the germline V gene. V shed 2 bases and J shed 7 bases, with 6 bases lying between them. This CDR3 has 13 amino acids. In nucleotides, the CDR3 is TGTGCCAGCAGCTTATCGGGGAATTCACCCCTCCACTTT. Its translation: CASSLSGNSPLHF.

In this sample, this clone turned up a few times. The V and J genes are TRBV7-9 and TRBJ2-7; D remains unclear. Germline V gives CDR1 SEHNR, CDR2 FQNEAQ (reference sequence). V was trimmed by 5 bases and J by 3 bases, leaving 11 bases between them. This CDR3 region has 13 residues. The CDR3 sequence: CASSPTGLYEQYF. CDR3 DNA sequence: TGTGCCAGCAGCCCAACCGGCCTCTACGAGCAGTACTTC.

This clone was picked up a small number of times. V is TRBV9 and J is TRBJ2-1; TRBD1 aligns across 7 bases. Germline V gene lookup returns CDR1 SGDLS and CDR2 YYNGEE. This CDR3 comprises 16 residues. The J segment lost 0 bases and the V segment lost 1 base, leaving 4 bases of the junction unmatched. The CDR3 sequence is CASSVTAGGSYNEQFF. In DNA form, the CDR3 reads TGTGCCAGCAGCGTAACGGCAGGGGGCTCCTACAATGAGCAGTTCTTC.

Only one count was recorded for this clone. The CDR3 coding sequence is TGTGCCAGCGGAGGGGGCAGGACTGAAGCTTTCTTT. Protein sequence: CASGGGRTEAFF. The chain combines TRBV28 with TRBJ1-1; 7 bases are a match to TRBD1. J gave up 5 bases and V 8 bases, and 5 bases lay outside the gene matches. The CDR3 loop spans 12 amino acids. The germline gives CDR1 MDHEN, CDR2 SYDVKM.

The rearrangement uses TRBV5-1 and TRBJ2-5; 9 bases are a match to TRBD2. The J segment lost 1 base and the V segment lost 4 bases, leaving 8 bases of the junction unmatched. The CDR3 extends over 16 amino acids. CDR1 and CDR2 from the germline V gene are SGHRS and YFSETQ. The CDR3 nucleotides read TGCGCCAGCAGCCTGATAGCGGGAGTAAGCCAAGAGACCCAGTACTTC. Translating it yields CASSLIAGVSQETQYF. The whole variable domain, remainder taken from reference TRBV5-1 and TRBJ2-5, is KAGVTQTPRYLIKTRGQQVTLSCSPISGHRSVSWYQQTPGQGLQFLFEYFSETQRNKGNFPGRFSGRQFSNSRSEMNVSTLELGDSALYLCASSLIAGVSQETQYFGPGTRLLVL.

This clone was counted a few times. J is TRBJ2-6 and V is TRBV7-2; D unclear. CDR3 size: 15 residues. CDR1 and CDR2 (germline): SGHTA, FQGNSA. V shed 4 bases and J shed 2 bases, with 9 bases lying between them. The CDR3 loop is CASSSYQPGANVLTF. The CDR3 DNA is TGTGCCAGCAGCTCCTATCAGCCTGGGGCCAACGTCCTGACTTTC. The complete variable domain, with remaining parts taken from reference TRBV7-2 and TRBJ2-6, reads GAGVSQSPSNKVTEKGKDVELRCDPISGHTALYWYRQSLGQGLEFLIYFQGNSAPDKSGLPSDRFSAERTGGSVSTLTIQRTQQEDSAVYLCASSSYQPGANVLTFGAGSRLTVL.

This clone occurred a few times. This chain connects TRBV27 to TRBJ1-6, with TRBD1 matching over 8 bases. CDR1 is MNHEY, CDR2 SMNVEV, per germline (reference sequence). V gave up 2 bases and J gave up 14 bases; unmatched junction bases: 8. The CDR3 extends over 14 amino acids. The CDR3 sequence: CASSLGTGLGALHF. CDR3 nucleotide sequence: TGTGCCAGCAGTTTAGGGACAGGCCTCGGGGCCCTCCACTTT.

The V gene is TRBV15, the J gene TRBJ2-5, with TRBD2 matching 9 bases. Germline V gene sequence: CDR1 LNHNV, CDR2 YYDKDF (reference sequence). The CDR3 runs 15 residues. V was pared by 1 base and J by 3 bases, with 3 bases of the junction left unmatched. CDR3 residues: CATSRASGGKETQYF. Here the CDR3 DNA reads TGTGCCACCAGCAGAGCGAGCGGGGGGAAAGAGACCCAGTACTTC.

This clone was recorded a few times. This chain links TRBV14 with TRBJ1-6, with 7 bases fitting TRBD1. The CDR3 covers 15 residues. CDR1 is SGHDN and CDR2 is FVKESK in the germline V gene. Trimming cost V 5 bases and J 4 bases; bases outside gene matches: 5. CDR3 amino acids: CASSDRAWYNSPLHF. The CDR3 DNA is TGTGCCAGCAGCGACAGGGCCTGGTATAATTCACCCCTCCACTTT. Full variable domain (remainder filled in from reference TRBV14 and TRBJ1-6): EAGVTQFPSHSVIEKGQTVTLRCDPISGHDNLYWYRRVMGKEIKFLLHFVKESKQDESGMPNNRFLAERTGGTYSTLKVQPAELEDSGVYFCASSDRAWYNSPLHFGNGTRLTVT.

This clone turned up a few times. The rearrangement joins TRBV19 to TRBJ1-2, with D uncertain. The CDR3 contains 13 residues. V dropped 5 bases and J dropped 0 bases, with 7 bases sitting between them. Germline-derived CDR1 and CDR2 are LNHDA and SQIVND (reference sequence). DNA of the CDR3: TGTGCCAGTAGTTTCCGAGCTAACTATGGCTACACCTTC. Translated: CASSFRANYGYTF.

The V and J genes are TRBV9 and TRBJ2-7, with 13 positions matching TRBD2. Germline V lookup: CDR1 SGDLS, CDR2 YYNGEE. V dropped 4 bases and J dropped 5; count of bases not matched to a gene: 6. This CDR3 region has 15 residues. CDR3 DNA: TGTGCCAGCAGCCCACTAGCGGGAGGGCCAGACGAGCAGTACTTC. Its translation: CASSPLAGGPDEQYF.

This clone has a handful of counts. The J gene is TRBJ2-2, the V gene TRBV11-2; a weak D match, TRBD1 (6 bases). This CDR3 has 17 amino acids. The V end was cut by 0 bases, the J end by 6 bases, with 17 bases between. In germline, CDR1 is SGHAT, CDR2 FQNNGV. The CDR3 spells CASSLDIDTGWAGELFF. The CDR3, as DNA: TGTGCCAGCAGCTTAGATATCGACACAGGGTGGGCCGGGGAGCTGTTTTTT.